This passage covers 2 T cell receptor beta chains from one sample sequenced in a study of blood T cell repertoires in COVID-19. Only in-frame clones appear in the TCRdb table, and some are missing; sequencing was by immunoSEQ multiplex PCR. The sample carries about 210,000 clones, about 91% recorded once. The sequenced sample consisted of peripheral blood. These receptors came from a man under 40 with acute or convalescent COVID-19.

CDR3 DNA sequence: TGTGCCAGCAGCCAAGCCCCCCCCAGGGGGGCTAATGAAAAACTGTTTTTT. Its protein is CASSQAPPRGANEKLFF. The V gene is TRBV4-2, the J gene TRBJ1-4, with 7 bases identical to TRBD1. The CDR3 is 17 residues long. CDR1 is LGHNA, CDR2 YNFKEQ, per germline. J was trimmed by 3 bases and V by 1 base; bases with no gene match: 8.

Here the CDR3 reads CASSLRGGYRGYTF. Here the CDR3 DNA reads TGTGCCAGCAGCCTCCGGGGGGGGTATCGTGGCTACACCTTC. The chain couples TRBV6-6 to TRBJ1-2; perhaps TRBD1 as D (5 bases). The CDR3 runs to 14 residues. The germline V and J ends were trimmed by 6 bases and 7 bases, with 18 bases remaining between them. Germline V gene data show CDR1 as MNHNY and CDR2 as SVGAGI (reference sequence).